The 13 T cell receptor beta chains below come from one sample, sequenced in a study of blood T cell repertoires in COVID-19. Sequencing used immunoSEQ multiplex PCR; TCRdb keeps in-frame clones, though not all of them. Among about 210,000 clones listed, 65% to 90% were seen once. The sequencing input was PBMCs or T cells enriched from blood (not recorded which). These receptor sequences come from a woman aged 50 to 60 with acute COVID-19.

The chain is built from TRBV3-1 (or the pseudogene TRBV3-2) and TRBJ2-1; 9 nucleotides align to TRBD1. Germline V gene lookup returns CDR1 LGHDT and CDR2 YNNKEL (reference sequence). The junction had 5 bases not matched to a gene; V was cut back by 5 bases and J by 3 bases. The CDR3 has 15 amino acids. CDR3 bases: TGTGCCAGCAGCTTCCGGGACAGGGTCTACAATGAGCAGTTCTTC. This encodes CASSFRDRVYNEQFF.

V and J are TRBV5-1 and TRBJ2-1; D may be TRBD2 (5 bases). The germline V gene has CDR1 SGHRS and CDR2 YFSETQ. Deletions cut 1 base from V and 1 base from J, with 12 bases between. This CDR3 is built from 16 residues. The CDR3 spells CASSLHQDLSYNEQFF. The CDR3 nucleotides are TGCGCCAGCAGCTTGCACCAGGACTTATCCTACAATGAGCAGTTCTTC.

The genes are TRBV7-2 and TRBJ2-5, with D possibly matching TRBD2 (6 bases). The CDR3 is 15 amino acids. With 4 bases removed from V and 3 bases from J, the gap between germline ends came to 15 bases. Germline V gene data show CDR1 as SGHTA and CDR2 as FQGNSA. The CDR3 nucleotides are TGTGCCAGCAGCTCCTTTCCGGAGGGCAAAGAGACCCAGTACTTC. Its protein is CASSSFPEGKETQYF.

V and J are TRBV28 and TRBJ2-7; possibly TRBD2 for D (5 bases). V dropped 7 bases and J dropped 3 bases, with 16 bases sitting between them. This CDR3 is 14 amino acids long. CDR1 is MDHEN, CDR2 SYDVKM, per germline. The CDR3 nucleotides read TGTGCCAGCACTCCAACCCCCGGGGTCTACGAGCAGTACTTC. This translates into CASTPTPGVYEQYF. Filled out from reference TRBV28 and TRBJ2-7, the complete variable domain reads DVKVTQSSRYLVKRTGEKVFLECVQDMDHENMFWYRQDPGLGLRLIYFSYDVKMKEKGDIPEGYSVSREKKERFSLILESASTNQTSMYLCASTPTPGVYEQYFGPGTRLTVT.

V gene TRBV28 combines with J gene TRBJ1-1; TRBD1 matches at 7 bases. The CDR3 length is 13 residues. From germline, CDR1 is MDHEN and CDR2 SYDVKM. The V and J ends lost 7 bases and 5 bases, in that order; junction bases with no gene match: 7. The CDR3 sequence: CASIRQGETEAFF. For the CDR3, the DNA is TGTGCCAGCATACGACAGGGAGAGACTGAAGCTTTCTTT. Full variable domain (missing parts from reference TRBV28 and TRBJ1-1): DVKVTQSSRYLVKRTGEKVFLECVQDMDHENMFWYRQDPGLGLRLIYFSYDVKMKEKGDIPEGYSVSREKKERFSLILESASTNQTSMYLCASIRQGETEAFFGQGTRLTVV.

Written as DNA, the CDR3 is TGTGCCAGCAGTTTTGACAGGGCGGAGCCCCAGCATTTT. This gives the protein CASSFDRAEPQHF. The chain recombines TRBV12-3 or TRBV12-4 with TRBJ1-5; 7 nucleotides line up with TRBD1. J gave up 8 bases and V 3 bases, and 4 bases lay outside the gene matches. The CDR3 contains 13 residues.

This clone was recorded only once. The CDR3, as DNA: TGTGCCAGCAGTTACACGGGACTAGCGGAAGAGACCCAGTACTTC. It codes for CASSYTGLAEETQYF. V gene TRBV6-2 or TRBV6-3 combines with J gene TRBJ2-5; 11 nucleotides agree with TRBD2. The J segment lost 3 bases and the V segment lost 2 bases, leaving 2 bases of the junction unmatched. The germline gives CDR1 MNHEY, CDR2 SVGEGT. The CDR3 length is 15 residues.

Concerning this clone: At one end, the junction sequence differs from germline, possibly due to a read error. The CDR3 DNA reads as TGTGCCAGCAGCTTAGGACTAACCCGGCACTTC. This gives the protein CASSLGLTRHF. V usage is TRBV7-2 and J usage is TRBJ2-5, with D perhaps matching TRBD2 (5 bases). The CDR3 has 11 amino acids. Germline V CDR1 and CDR2: SGHTA, FQGNSA.

The chain has TRBV6-2 or TRBV6-3 and TRBJ1-4, with D uncertain. V was trimmed by 6 bases and J by 7 bases, leaving 6 bases between them. Germline assignment: CDR1 MNHEY and CDR2 SVGEGT. This CDR3 has 11 residues. This CDR3 reads CASSGVEKLFF. DNA for the CDR3: TGTGCCAGCAGCGGAGTTGAAAAACTGTTTTTT.

The chain couples TRBV10-3 to TRBJ1-1; D gene unclear. The CDR3 loop spans 16 amino acids. V lost 2 bases to trimming and J lost 1 base, with 14 bases between them. Germline V gives CDR1 ENHRY, CDR2 SYGVKD. The CDR3: CAISEGQAMKNTEAFF. In nucleotides, the CDR3 is TGTGCCATCAGTGAGGGGCAGGCCATGAAGAACACTGAAGCTTTCTTT.

The CDR3 nucleotides read TGTGCCAGCAGTTTAATTATCTCTGGAAACACCATATATTTT. This translates into CASSLIISGNTIYF. V and J are TRBV28 and TRBJ1-3; D ambiguous. This CDR3 comprises 14 residues. CDR1 is MDHEN and CDR2 is SYDVKM in the germline V gene. V shed 2 bases and J shed 0 bases, with 5 bases lying between them.

The CDR3 DNA sequence: TGTGCCAGCAGCCCGGGACTAGCGGGCAGTAAGAATGAGCAGTTCTTC. Protein: CASSPGLAGSKNEQFF. This chain joins TRBV7-3 and TRBJ2-1, with 12 bases matching TRBD2. V shed 5 bases, J shed 7 bases, and the junction held 9 bases outside the gene matches. The CDR3 has 16 residues. From germline, CDR1 is SGHTA and CDR2 FQGTGA.

This chain links TRBV4-1 with TRBJ1-5; D is perhaps TRBD1 (6 bases). The CDR3 spans 15 residues. Germline values: CDR1 MGHRA, CDR2 YSYEKL. Trimming shortened V by 5 bases and J by 5 bases, and 16 bases separated the two germline ends. CDR3 residues: CASSDFQGPHQPQHF. The DNA for the CDR3 is TGCGCCAGCAGCGATTTTCAGGGGCCGCATCAGCCCCAGCATTTT.